The table lists the clone carrying this TCR beta chain with a count of one. The antigen remains undetermined. Clones were sequenced by immunoSEQ multiplex PCR, and TCRdb holds only the in-frame ones, with some missing. The sample comprises 250,000 to 300,000 clones, approximately 94% of which are singletons, and approximately 0.52% rests with the top ten. The CDR3 consists of 14 residues. Germline V CDR1 and CDR2: ENHRY, SYGVKD. V lost 0 bases to trimming and J lost 5 bases, with 10 bases between them. These data belong to a study of T cell responses to AZD1222 COVID-19 vaccine. Findings and limits, study-wide: Repertoire sampling happened only post peak T cell response.

Material: peripheral blood, obtained 28 days after the second AZD1222 dose. The V and J genes are TRBV10-3 and TRBJ2-5, with D unresolved. The receptor's source is an adult who received the AZD1222 COVID-19 vaccine. CDR3 nucleotides: TGTGCCATCAGTGAGTCGGGGTCGGCGGAGACCCAGTACTTC. The encoded protein is CAISESGSAETQYF.